A selection of T cell receptor beta chains follows, all from one sample in a study of T cells in localized non-small cell lung cancer. The method was immunoSEQ multiplex PCR; TCRdb's version includes in-frame clones alone and lacks a portion of them. There are 50,000 to 60,000 clones in the sample; about 88% occur only once, and 16% lies in the top ten. Specimen: PBMCs, collected before any cancer treatment. The receptors were gathered from a female donor with stage II lung adenocarcinoma. Each CDR3 is given with its conserved first and last residue. The order of the fields is D gene, V gene, J gene, clone size, CDR3 protein, CDR3 DNA. D genes are given only for firm matches. Part of the rows lack a size; the others show once, few, many or a class for expanded clones.

TRBD2	TRBV5-1	TRBJ2-3	-	CASSFGLAGFTDTQYF	TGCGCCAGCAGCTTCGGATTAGCGGGCTTCACAGATACGCAGTATTTT
-	TRBV5-6	TRBJ1-3	-	CASSLGLTSGNTIYF	TGTGCCAGCAGCTTGGGCCTCACCTCTGGAAACACCATATATTTT
-	TRBV30	TRBJ1-4	-	CAWSVNANEKLFF	TGTGCCTGGAGTGTAAACGCTAATGAAAAACTGTTTTTT
-	TRBV14	TRBJ2-7	once	CASSQGGGYEQYF	TGTGCCAGCAGCCAAGGTGGGGGATACGAGCAGTACTTC
-	TRBV6-5	TRBJ2-2	-	CASSYRRGNTGELFF	TGTGCCAGCAGTTATAGACGGGGGAACACCGGGGAGCTGTTTTTT
TRBD2	TRBV7-9	TRBJ2-7	once	CASTISGRNYEQYF	TGTGCCAGCACCATTAGCGGGAGAAACTACGAGCAGTACTTC
TRBD1	TRBV19	TRBJ1-2	once	CASSPDRDHGYTF	TGTGCCAGTAGTCCCGACAGGGACCATGGCTACACCTTC
-	TRBV7-9	TRBJ2-4	-	CASSLGSFPLDKNIQYF	TGTGCCAGCAGCTTAGGGAGCTTTCCTTTAGACAAAAACATTCAGTACTTC
-	TRBV7-7	TRBJ2-5	-	CASGAVGTGQETQYF	TGTGCTAGCGGGGCCGTAGGGACAGGTCAAGAGACCCAGTACTTC
TRBD2	TRBV6-4	TRBJ2-3	-	CASSNSGGEPDTQYF	TGTGCCAGCAGTAATAGCGGGGGGGAACCCGATACGCAGTATTTT
-	TRBV4-1	TRBJ2-7	once	CASSQDRGEQYF	TGCGCCAGCAGCCAAGACAGGGGCGAGCAGTACTTC
-	TRBV10-3	TRBJ1-1	-	CAISGNSEAFF	TGTGCCATCAGCGGGAACAGTGAAGCTTTCTTT
-	TRBV5-4	TRBJ2-1	-	CASSLPRAPSYNEQFF	TGTGCCAGCAGCCTTCCTCGGGCGCCGTCCTACAATGAGCAGTTCTTC
TRBD1	TRBV30	TRBJ2-5	-	CAWSVAGGSTAQYF	TGTGCCTGGAGTGTGGCAGGGGGCTCAACAGCCCAGTACTTC
TRBD1	TRBV7-9	TRBJ2-1	-	CASSHWDRGPNEQFF	TGTGCCAGCAGCCACTGGGACAGGGGGCCCAATGAGCAGTTCTTC
TRBD1	TRBV29-1	TRBJ2-7	-	CSVDSPAGGSPYEQYF	TGCAGCGTTGATAGCCCGGCAGGGGGATCCCCCTACGAGCAGTACTTC
-	TRBV11-3	TRBJ2-7	few	CASSLAPLVCWANYEQYF	TGTGCCAGCAGCTTGGCCCCGCTGGTGTGTTGGGCAAACTACGAGCAGTACTTC
TRBD2	TRBV5-1	TRBJ2-1	-	CASISGGSYNEQFF	TGCGCCAGCATAAGCGGGGGGTCCTACAATGAGCAGTTCTTC
-	TRBV6-5	TRBJ2-2	once	CASRAPGQNTGELFF	TGTGCCAGCAGGGCGCCGGGACAGAACACCGGGGAGCTGTTTTTT
-	TRBV4-1	TRBJ2-3	-	CASSQEGGASTDTQYF	TGCGCCAGCAGCCAAGAGGGGGGGGCTAGCACAGATACGCAGTATTTT
TRBD1	TRBV18	TRBJ2-7	once	CASSQTGSEQYF	TGTGCCAGCTCACAGACAGGGTCCGAGCAGTACTTC
-	TRBV28	TRBJ1-2	-	CGTLGRVTDTNYGYTF	TGCGGAACTCTGGGGAGGGTCACAGACACTAACTATGGCTACACCTTC
TRBD1	TRBV16	TRBJ1-5	-	CASSQRRPGQGNQPQHF	TGTGCCAGCAGCCAACGGCGACCAGGACAGGGGAATCAGCCCCAGCATTTT
-	TRBV5-5	TRBJ1-4	-	CASSPTGQNEKLFF	TGTGCCAGCAGCCCAACGGGGCAGAATGAAAAACTGTTTTTT
TRBD1	TRBV5-1	TRBJ1-2	-	CASSLDRGVEGSNYGYTF	TGCGCCAGCAGCTTGGACAGGGGAGTGGAGGGGTCTAACTATGGCTACACCTTC
-	TRBV15	TRBJ2-5	-	CATSRHRRGPEETQYF	TGTGCCACCAGCCGACACCGGAGGGGGCCAGAAGAGACCCAGTACTTC
TRBD1	TRBV5-6	TRBJ1-4	-	CASSLPDRGNEKLFF	TGTGCCAGCAGCTTGCCCGACAGGGGAAATGAAAAACTGTTTTTT
TRBD1	TRBV9	TRBJ1-1	-	CASSSRTGRNTEAFF	TGTGCCAGCAGCTCCCGGACAGGGAGGAACACTGAAGCTTTCTTT
-	TRBV7-3	TRBJ2-2	-	CASSPDTNTGELFF	TGTGCCAGCAGCCCAGACACGAACACCGGGGAGCTGTTTTTT
TRBD1	TRBV14	TRBJ1-2	-	CASSQGYRTGNYGYTF	TGTGCCAGCAGCCAAGGATATAGGACAGGGAACTATGGCTACACCTTC
-	TRBV19	TRBJ1-2	-	CASSRPSRAYYGYTF	TGTGCCAGTAGCCGACCCAGCCGGGCTTACTATGGCTACACCTTC
TRBD1	TRBV5-1	TRBJ1-3	-	CASSRDSLSGNTIYF	TGCGCCAGCAGCCGGGACAGCCTCTCTGGAAACACCATATATTTT
-	TRBV7-9	TRBJ2-1	-	CASSLEQRGYNEQFF	TGTGCCAGCAGCTTAGAGCAGAGAGGTTACAATGAGCAGTTCTTC
-	TRBV5-8	TRBJ1-1	-	CASSPGTLNTEAFF	TGTGCCAGCAGCCCCGGGACCTTGAACACTGAAGCTTTCTTT
TRBD2	TRBV5-1	TRBJ2-1	-	CASSSHSGGDNEQFF	TGCGCCAGCAGCTCACATAGCGGGGGGGACAATGAGCAGTTCTTC
-	TRBV7-9	TRBJ2-2	-	CASSADRWALFF	TGTGCCAGCAGCGCAGACAGGTGGGCGCTGTTTTTT
-	TRBV30	TRBJ2-4	-	CAWSVGGRDIQYF	TGTGCCTGGAGTGTAGGGGGGCGCGACATTCAGTACTTC
-	TRBV6-1	TRBJ1-5	-	CASSVNGDQPQHF	TGTGCCAGCAGTGTGAACGGGGACCAGCCCCAGCATTTT
-	TRBV6-6	TRBJ2-3	-	CASSYFGADTQYF	TGTGCCAGCAGTTACTTTGGGGCGGATACGCAGTATTTT
TRBD1	TRBV7-9	TRBJ2-7	-	CASSQDEGDRGSEQYF	TGTGCCAGCAGCCAAGATGAAGGGGACAGGGGTTCCGAGCAGTACTTC
TRBD1	TRBV4-2	TRBJ2-1	-	CASSQVGTGGYNEQFF	TGTGCCAGCAGCCAGGTTGGGACAGGGGGCTACAATGAGCAGTTCTTC
-	TRBV7-8	TRBJ2-7	-	CASSLASSSYEQYF	TGTGCCAGCAGCTTGGCCTCGAGCTCCTACGAGCAGTACTTC
TRBD2	TRBV7-2	TRBJ2-5	-	CASSFAGLAGTQYF	TGTGCCAGCAGCTTTGCGGGACTAGCGGGGACCCAGTACTTC
-	TRBV11-3	TRBJ1-1	-	CASSFSSLTEAFF	TGTGCCAGCAGCTTTTCGTCACTCACTGAAGCTTTCTTT
-	TRBV4-1	TRBJ2-1	-	CASRAGSGYNEQFF	TGCGCCAGCAGAGCAGGATCCGGCTACAATGAGCAGTTCTTC
TRBD1	TRBV30	TRBJ2-7	-	CAWSAGTGAGEQYF	TGTGCCTGGAGTGCCGGGACAGGGGCGGGGGAGCAGTACTTC
TRBD2	TRBV7-2	TRBJ2-1	-	CASSSPPQRGEQFF	TGTGCCAGCAGCTCGCCCCCCCAGCGGGGGGAGCAGTTCTTC